Sequencing of this TCR beta chain was carried out in a study of shared clonotypes between healthy human individuals. Findings and caveats of the study: The authors expected sequencing depth to affect clonotype sharing among donors. Several donors held 5% to 5.5% of naive CD4 clonotypes in common. Clonotypes which were not shared had lower generation probabilities than clonotypes that all four donors shared.

In the study's own analysis: Quality scores were absent from the junction-only immunoSEQ sequences, so filtering differed. Sequenced by immunoSEQ multiplex PCR; TCRdb stores in-frame clones only, minus some. That table supplies the V and J calls and clone size; D and trimming were determined from the DNA. Of some 1.5 million clones in the sample, about 96% are singletons; the top ten hold over 1%. As for this clone: The antigen is not known.

The germline V gene encodes CDR1 SGHTA and CDR2 FQGTGA. This CDR3 spans 17 amino acids. The junction had 14 bases not matched to a gene; V was cut back by 5 bases and J by 6 bases. This receptor was identified in a man aged 30-40 years in good health. The chain employs TRBV7-3 and TRBJ2-1, with 9 bases that match TRBD1. Sequenced: naive CD4+ T cells sorted from blood. As to subset: CD45RA+ positively selected. Here the CDR3 DNA reads TGTGCCAGCAGCCTGACTCAAGGGACAGGGTTGGGCAATGAGCAGTTCTTC. It translates to CASSLTQGTGLGNEQFF.